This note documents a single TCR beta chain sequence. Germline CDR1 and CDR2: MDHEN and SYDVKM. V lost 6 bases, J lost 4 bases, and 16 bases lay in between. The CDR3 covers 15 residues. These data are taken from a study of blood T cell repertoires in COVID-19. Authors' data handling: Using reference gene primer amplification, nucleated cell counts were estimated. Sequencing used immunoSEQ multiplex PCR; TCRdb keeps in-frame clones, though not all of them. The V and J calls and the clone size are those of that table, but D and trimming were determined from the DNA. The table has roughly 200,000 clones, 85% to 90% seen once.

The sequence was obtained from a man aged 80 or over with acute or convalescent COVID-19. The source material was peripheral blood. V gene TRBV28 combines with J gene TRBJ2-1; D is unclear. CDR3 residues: CASSRSGFNYNEQFF. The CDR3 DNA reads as TGTGCCAGCAGCCGATCTGGCTTCAATTACAATGAGCAGTTCTTC.